The present T cell receptor beta chain was sequenced within a study of blood T cell repertoires in COVID-19. There are 13 residues in the CDR3. V was pared by 10 bases and J by 1 base, with 6 bases of the junction left unmatched. Germline lookup yields CDR1 LNHNV and CDR2 YYDKDF (reference sequence). Some clones are missing from TCRdb's copy, which holds only in-frame ones; the method was immunoSEQ multiplex PCR. The repertoire holds tens of thousands of clones, with around 88% as singletons. The chain has TRBV15 and TRBJ2-5; 7 positions match TRBD1. Sequenced material: peripheral blood. The TCR originated in a woman older than 75 with acute or convalescent COVID-19. Written as DNA, the CDR3 is TGTGCCATTACGGACAGGTCCCAAGAGACCCAGTACTTC. This codes for CAITDRSQETQYF.